This T cell receptor (beta chain) was sequenced in a study of identifying expanded T cells in peripheral blood. The CDR3 contains 13 residues. Deletions cut 4 bases from V and 2 bases from J, with 7 bases between. Germline lookup yields CDR1 SGDLS and CDR2 YYNGEE. Study observations and caveats: Differentially abundant clones: about 1.2 between replicates, 16.4 at roughly 2 weeks, approximately 18 at four.

This clone was observed a few times. Its antigen remains unknown. The repertoire was sequenced with immunoSEQ multiplex PCR; TCRdb's copy has only in-frame clones and lacks some. Of around 90,000 clones listed, roughly 88% are singletons. The source is a person between 18 and 75 years old in good health. Sequenced input: blood. V is TRBV9 and J is TRBJ1-5; possible D gene TRBD1, 5 bases. This chain's CDR3 is CASSLQGNQPQHF. Here the CDR3 DNA reads TGTGCCAGCAGCCTACAGGGCAATCAGCCCCAGCATTTT.